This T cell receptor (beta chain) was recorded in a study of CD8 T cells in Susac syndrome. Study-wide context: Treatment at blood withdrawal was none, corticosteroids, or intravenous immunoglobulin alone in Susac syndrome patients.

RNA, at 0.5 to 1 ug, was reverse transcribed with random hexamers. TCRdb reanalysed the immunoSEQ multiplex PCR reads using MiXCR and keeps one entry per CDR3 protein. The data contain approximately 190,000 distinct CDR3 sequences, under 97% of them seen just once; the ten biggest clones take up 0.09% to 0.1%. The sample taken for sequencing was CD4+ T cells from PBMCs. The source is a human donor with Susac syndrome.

The CDR3 coding sequence is TGTGCCAGCAGCTTAGAATTTATGCACCAGCCCCAGCATTTT. Residues: CASSLEFMHQPQHF. The chain employs TRBV7-2 and TRBJ1-5; no definite D call. V was trimmed by 1 base and J by 7 bases, leaving 11 bases between them. The germline V gene has CDR1 SGHTA and CDR2 FQGNSA. There are 14 residues in the CDR3. Variable domain in full (rest from reference TRBV7-2 and TRBJ1-5): GAGVSQSPSNKVTEKGKDVELRCDPISGHTALYWYRQSLGQGLEFLIYFQGNSAPDKSGLPSDRFSAERTGGSVSTLTIQRTQQEDSAVYLCASSLEFMHQPQHFGDGTRLSIL.